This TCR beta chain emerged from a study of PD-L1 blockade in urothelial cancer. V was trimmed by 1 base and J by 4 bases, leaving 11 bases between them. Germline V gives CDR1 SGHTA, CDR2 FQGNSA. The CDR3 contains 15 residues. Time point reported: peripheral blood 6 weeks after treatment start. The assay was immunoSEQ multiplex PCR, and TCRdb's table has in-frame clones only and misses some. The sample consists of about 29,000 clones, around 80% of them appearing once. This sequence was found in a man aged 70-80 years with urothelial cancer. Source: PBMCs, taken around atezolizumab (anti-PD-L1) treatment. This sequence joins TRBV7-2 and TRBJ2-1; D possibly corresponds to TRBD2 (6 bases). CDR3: CASSLDGSGYNEQFF. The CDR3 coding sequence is TGTGCCAGCAGCTTAGACGGGAGCGGTTACAATGAGCAGTTCTTC.